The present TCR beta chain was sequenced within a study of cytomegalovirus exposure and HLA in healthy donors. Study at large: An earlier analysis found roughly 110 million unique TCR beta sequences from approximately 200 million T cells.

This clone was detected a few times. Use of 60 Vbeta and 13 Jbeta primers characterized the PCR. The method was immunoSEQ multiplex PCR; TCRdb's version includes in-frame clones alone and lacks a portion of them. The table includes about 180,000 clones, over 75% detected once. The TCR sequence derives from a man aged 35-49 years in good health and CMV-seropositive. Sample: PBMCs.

The chain's CDR3 is CAISESMTSGGSTDTQYF. In DNA, the CDR3 is TGTGCCATCAGTGAGTCGATGACTAGCGGGGGATCCACAGATACGCAGTATTTT. V is TRBV10-3 and J is TRBJ2-3; TRBD2 aligns across 12 bases. The V and J ends lost 0 bases and 2 bases, in that order; junction bases with no gene match: 6. The germline CDR1 and CDR2 sequences are ENHRY and SYGVKD. The CDR3 is 18 residues long.